These T cell receptor beta chains were read from a single sample in a study of T cells in Graves' hyperthyroidism and ophthalmopathy. TCRdb reprocessed the multiplex PCR reads via MiXCR and lists one record per CDR3 protein. This table holds some 600,000 distinct CDR3 sequences, about 14% found once. The sample taken for sequencing was blood. The receptors derive from a woman in her 30s with Graves' hyperthyroidism that later progressed to Graves' ophthalmopathy. CDR3s include the opening cysteine and the closing phenylalanine or tryptophan. D genes are given only for firm matches. Expanded clones get a size class; other rows say once, few or many, or leave the size out.

abundance | d_gene | j_gene | v_gene | CDR3aa | CDR3nt
NA | TRBD2 | TRBJ2-7 | TRBV6-2/TRBV6-3 | CASRLAGVNEQYF | TGTGCCTCACGCCTAGCGGGAGTCAACGAGCAGTACTTC
many | TRBD2 | TRBJ2-1 | TRBV7-8 | CASRALAGGHNEQFF | TGTGCCAGCAGGGCACTAGCGGGAGGGCATAATGAGCAGTTCTTC
NA | NA | TRBJ1-4 | TRBV4-1 | CASSQLVNEKLFF | TGCGCCAGCAGCCAGCTGGTAAATGAAAAACTGTTTTTT
many | TRBD2 | TRBJ2-5 | TRBV12-3/TRBV12-4 | CASTPQAGGQETQYF | TGTGCCAGCACCCCTCAAGCGGGAGGACAAGAGACCCAGTACTTC
NA | NA | TRBJ2-4 | TRBV20-1 | CSARDRGLLKNIQYF | TGCAGTGCTAGAGACAGGGGACTTCTCAAAAACATTCAGTACTTC
many | NA | TRBJ1-1 | TRBV28 | CANMHQGRAFF | TGTGCCAACATGCATCAGGGGAGGGCTTTCTTT
many | TRBD2 | TRBJ2-1 | TRBV20-1 | CSARDKREGKYEQFF | TGCAGTGCTAGAGATAAGCGGGAGGGGAAGTATGAGCAGTTCTTC
many | TRBD2 | TRBJ2-7 | TRBV2 | CASSLAGEGIYEQYF | TGTGCCAGCAGTTTAGCGGGAGAGGGGATCTACGAGCAGTACTTC
many | TRBD1 | TRBJ1-2 | TRBV2 | CASGQGKVGYTF | TGTGCCAGCGGACAGGGCAAAGTTGGCTACACCTTC
many | NA | TRBJ1-3 | TRBV11-3 | CASSRLRTSSGPANSGNTIYF | TGTGCCAGCAGCCGCCTAAGAACGAGCTCGGGACCGGCAAACTCTGGAAACACCATATATTTT
many | NA | TRBJ1-6 | TRBV12-3/TRBV12-4 | CASQIVWGSPLHF | TGTGCCAGCCAGATTGTTTGGGGTTCACCCCTCCACTTT
NA | NA | TRBJ1-1 | TRBV27 | CAIQPYPRARDTEAFF | TGTGCCATCCAACCTTACCCCAGGGCACGGGACACTGAAGCTTTCTTT
few | NA | TRBJ2-1 | TRBV5-6 | CASSFYVPRNEQFF | TGTGCCAGCAGCTTTTACGTCCCGCGGAATGAGCAGTTCTTC
many | TRBD1 | TRBJ1-1 | TRBV27 | CASSAGGATEAFF | TGTGCCAGCAGCGCAGGGGGCGCGACTGAAGCTTTCTTT
NA | NA | TRBJ2-4 | TRBV19 | CASSISSSGGGNIQYF | TGTGCCAGTAGTATTAGTAGTAGCGGAGGGGGGAACATTCAGTACTTC
many | NA | TRBJ1-3 | TRBV28 | CASSLPSGSGNTIYF | TGTGCCAGCAGTTTACCCTCTGGCTCTGGAAACACCATATATTTT
many | NA | TRBJ2-1 | TRBV7-2 | CASSRPSDSSYNEQFF | TGTGCCAGCAGCCGTCCTAGCGACAGCTCCTACAATGAGCAGTTCTTC
many | NA | TRBJ2-1 | TRBV5-1 | CASSLRRVGNEQFF | TGCGCCAGCAGCTTACGAAGGGTAGGCAATGAGCAGTTCTTC
NA | NA | TRBJ1-2 | TRBV19 | CASSLPRGDYGYTF | TGTGCCAGTAGTTTGCCGAGGGGCGACTATGGCTACACCTTC